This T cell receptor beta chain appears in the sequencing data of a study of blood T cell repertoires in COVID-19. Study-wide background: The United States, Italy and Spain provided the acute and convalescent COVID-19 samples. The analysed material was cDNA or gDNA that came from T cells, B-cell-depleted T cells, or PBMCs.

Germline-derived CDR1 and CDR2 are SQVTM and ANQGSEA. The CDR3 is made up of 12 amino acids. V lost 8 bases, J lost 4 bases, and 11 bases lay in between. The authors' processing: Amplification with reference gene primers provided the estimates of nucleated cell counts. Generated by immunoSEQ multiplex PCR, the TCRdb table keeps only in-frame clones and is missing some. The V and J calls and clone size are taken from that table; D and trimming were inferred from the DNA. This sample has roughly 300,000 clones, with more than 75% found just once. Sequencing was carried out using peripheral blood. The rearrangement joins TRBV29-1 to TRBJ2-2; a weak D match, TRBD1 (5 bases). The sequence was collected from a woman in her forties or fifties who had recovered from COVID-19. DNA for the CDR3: TGCAGCATCAGGGATCTCACCGGGGAGCTGTTTTTT. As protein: CSIRDLTGELFF.